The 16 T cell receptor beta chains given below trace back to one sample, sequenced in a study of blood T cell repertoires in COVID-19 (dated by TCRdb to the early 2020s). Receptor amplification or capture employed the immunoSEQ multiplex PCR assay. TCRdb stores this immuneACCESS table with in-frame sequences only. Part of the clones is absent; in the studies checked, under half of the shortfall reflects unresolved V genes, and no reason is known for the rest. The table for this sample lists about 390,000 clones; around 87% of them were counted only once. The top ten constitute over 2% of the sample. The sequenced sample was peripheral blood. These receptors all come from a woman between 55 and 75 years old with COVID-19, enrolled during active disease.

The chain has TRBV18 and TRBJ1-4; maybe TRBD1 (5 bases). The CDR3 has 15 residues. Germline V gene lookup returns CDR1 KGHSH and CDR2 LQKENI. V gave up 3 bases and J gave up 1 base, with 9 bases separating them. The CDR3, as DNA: TGTGCCAGCTCACCCGACAGACTAACTAATGAAAAACTGTTTTTT. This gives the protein CASSPDRLTNEKLFF.

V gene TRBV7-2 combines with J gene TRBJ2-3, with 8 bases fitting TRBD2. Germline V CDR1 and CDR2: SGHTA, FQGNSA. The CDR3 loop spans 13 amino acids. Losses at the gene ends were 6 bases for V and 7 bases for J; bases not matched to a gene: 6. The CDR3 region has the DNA TGTGCCAGCAGGGGGTGGACTAGCAATACGCAGTATTTT. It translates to CASRGWTSNTQYF.

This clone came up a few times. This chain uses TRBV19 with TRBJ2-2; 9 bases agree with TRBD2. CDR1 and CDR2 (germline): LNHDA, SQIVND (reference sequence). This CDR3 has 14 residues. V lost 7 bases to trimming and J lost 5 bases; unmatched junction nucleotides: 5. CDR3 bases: TGTGCCAGTACCCTAGCGGGGAGGACCGGGGAGCTGTTTTTT. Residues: CASTLAGRTGELFF.

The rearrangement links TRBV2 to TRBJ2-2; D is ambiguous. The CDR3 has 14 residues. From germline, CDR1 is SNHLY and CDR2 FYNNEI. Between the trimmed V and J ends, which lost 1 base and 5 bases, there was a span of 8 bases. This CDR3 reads CASSEGPETGELFF. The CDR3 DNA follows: TGTGCCAGCAGTGAAGGGCCTGAAACCGGGGAGCTGTTTTTT. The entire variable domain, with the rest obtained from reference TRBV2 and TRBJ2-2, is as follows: EPEVTQTPSHQVTQMGQEVILRCVPISNHLYFYWYRQILGQKVEFLVSFYNNEISEKSEIFDDQFSVERPDGSNFTLKIRSTKLEDSAMYFCASSEGPETGELFFGEGSRLTVL.

The CDR3 region has the DNA TGTGCCAGTAGTATAGAACCTACCAGGGTGAGCTCCTATAATTCACCCCTCCACTTT. This gives the protein CASSIEPTRVSSYNSPLHF. This sequence joins TRBV19 and TRBJ1-6; possibly TRBD1 for D (5 bases). The germline gives CDR1 LNHDA, CDR2 SQIVND (reference sequence). V was clipped by 0 bases and J by 0 bases, with 15 bases between them. The CDR3 is 19 residues long.

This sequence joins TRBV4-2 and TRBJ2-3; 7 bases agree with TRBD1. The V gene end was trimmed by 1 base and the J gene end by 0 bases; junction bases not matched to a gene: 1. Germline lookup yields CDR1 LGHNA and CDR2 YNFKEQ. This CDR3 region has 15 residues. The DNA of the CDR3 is TGTGCCAGCAGCCAAGCACAGGGGAGCACAGATACGCAGTATTTT. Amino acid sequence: CASSQAQGSTDTQYF.

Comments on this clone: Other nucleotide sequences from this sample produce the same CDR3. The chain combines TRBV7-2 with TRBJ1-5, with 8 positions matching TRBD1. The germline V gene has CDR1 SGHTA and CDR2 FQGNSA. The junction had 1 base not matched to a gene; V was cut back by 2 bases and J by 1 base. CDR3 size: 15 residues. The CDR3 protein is CASSLRTGSNQPQHF. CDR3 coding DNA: TGTGCCAGCAGCTTAAGGACAGGGAGCAATCAGCCCCAGCATTTT.

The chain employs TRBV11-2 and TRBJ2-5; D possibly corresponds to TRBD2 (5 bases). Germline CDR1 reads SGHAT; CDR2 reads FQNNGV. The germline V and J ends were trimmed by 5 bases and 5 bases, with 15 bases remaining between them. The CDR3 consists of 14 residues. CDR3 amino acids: CASSPVRPGETQYF. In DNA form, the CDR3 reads TGTGCCAGCAGCCCGGTACGGCCGGGGGAGACCCAGTACTTC.

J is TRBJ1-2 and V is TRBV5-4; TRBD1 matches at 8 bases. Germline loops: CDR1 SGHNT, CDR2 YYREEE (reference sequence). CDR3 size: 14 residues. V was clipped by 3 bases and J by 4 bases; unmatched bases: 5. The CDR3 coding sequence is TGTGCCAGCAGCTCTCACACAGGGGGCTATGGCTACACCTTC. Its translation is CASSSHTGGYGYTF.

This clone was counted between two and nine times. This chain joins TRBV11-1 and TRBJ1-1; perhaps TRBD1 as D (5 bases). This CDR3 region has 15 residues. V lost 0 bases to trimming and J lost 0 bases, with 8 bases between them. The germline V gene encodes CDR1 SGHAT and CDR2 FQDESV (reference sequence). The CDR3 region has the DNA TGTGCCAGCAGCTTAGCCGGGACTCTGAACACTGAAGCTTTCTTT. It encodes CASSLAGTLNTEAFF. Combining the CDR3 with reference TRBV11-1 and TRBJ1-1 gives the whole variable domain EAEVAQSPRYKITEKSQAVAFWCDPISGHATLYWYRQILGQGPELLVQFQDESVVDDSQLPKDRFSAERLKGVDSTLKIQPAELGDSAMYLCASSLAGTLNTEAFFGQGTRLTVV.

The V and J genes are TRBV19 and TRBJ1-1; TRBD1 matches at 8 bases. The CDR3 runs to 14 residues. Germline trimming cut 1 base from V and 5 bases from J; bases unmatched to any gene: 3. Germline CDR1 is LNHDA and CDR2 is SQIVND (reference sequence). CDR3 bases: TGTGCCAGTAGTATAGGACAGGGGAGGACTGAAGCTTTCTTT. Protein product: CASSIGQGRTEAFF. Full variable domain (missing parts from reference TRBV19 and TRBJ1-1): DGGITQSPKYLFRKEGQNVTLSCEQNLNHDAMYWYRQDPGQGLRLIYYSQIVNDFQKGDIAEGYSVSREKKESFPLTVTSAQKNPTAFYLCASSIGQGRTEAFFGQGTRLTVV.

The CDR3 region has the DNA TGTGCCAGCAGCTCTAATAGGGGGGGGCGTGAAAAACTGTTTTTT. This codes for CASSSNRGGREKLFF. The chain combines TRBV5-4 with TRBJ1-4, with D possibly being TRBD1 (6 bases). V dropped 3 bases and J dropped 7 bases, with 16 bases sitting between them. Germline CDR1 reads SGHNT; CDR2 reads YYREEE (reference sequence). The CDR3 totals 15 residues.

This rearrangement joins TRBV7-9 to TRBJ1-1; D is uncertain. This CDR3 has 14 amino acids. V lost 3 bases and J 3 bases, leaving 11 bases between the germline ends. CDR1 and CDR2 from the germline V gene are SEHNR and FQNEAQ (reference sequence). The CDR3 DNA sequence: TGTGCCAGCAGCTTTGGAAGCGGGGACACTGAAGCTTTCTTT. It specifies CASSFGSGDTEAFF.

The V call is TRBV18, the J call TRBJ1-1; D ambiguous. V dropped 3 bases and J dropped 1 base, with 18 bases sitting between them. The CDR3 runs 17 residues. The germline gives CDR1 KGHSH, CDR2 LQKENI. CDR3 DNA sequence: TGTGCCAGCTCACCCGCGGTAGGCCCCCGGTCGAACACTGAAGCTTTCTTT. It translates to CASSPAVGPRSNTEAFF.

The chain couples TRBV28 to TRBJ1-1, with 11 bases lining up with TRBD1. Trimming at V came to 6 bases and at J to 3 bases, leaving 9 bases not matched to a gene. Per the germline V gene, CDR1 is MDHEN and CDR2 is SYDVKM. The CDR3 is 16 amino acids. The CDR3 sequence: CASSYDLGQGDTEAFF. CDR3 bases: TGTGCCAGCAGCTATGACCTGGGACAGGGGGACACTGAAGCTTTCTTT.

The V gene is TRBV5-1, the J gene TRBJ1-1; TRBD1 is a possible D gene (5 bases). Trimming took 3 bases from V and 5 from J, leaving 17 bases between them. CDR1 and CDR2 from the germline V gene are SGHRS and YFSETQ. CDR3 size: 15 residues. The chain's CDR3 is CASSYWQGRRTEAFF. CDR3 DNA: TGCGCCAGCAGCTATTGGCAGGGAAGGAGAACTGAAGCTTTCTTT. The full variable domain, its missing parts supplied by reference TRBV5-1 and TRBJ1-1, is KAGVTQTPRYLIKTRGQQVTLSCSPISGHRSVSWYQQTPGQGLQFLFEYFSETQRNKGNFPGRFSGRQFSNSRSEMNVSTLELGDSALYLCASSYWQGRRTEAFFGQGTRLTVV.